Below, 21 T cell receptor beta chains from the same sample are listed, as sequenced in a study of blood T cells in healthy people across ages. Sample-barcoded 5' priming and a J-beta primer mix drove a second PCR of roughly 7 to 11 cycles. TCRdb reprocessed the 5' RACE reads via MiXCR and lists one record per CDR3 protein. The profile shows over 950,000 distinct CDR3 sequences, roughly half of them singletons. Sequenced material: blood. The receptors were gathered from a woman aged 55-70 years in good health.

The genes are TRBV7-9 and TRBJ2-4; D is undetermined. The J call is doubtful: the DNA matches TRBJ2-7 better. The CDR3 contains 14 residues. Germline V CDR1 and CDR2: SEHNR, FQNEAQ (reference sequence). The DNA for the CDR3 is TGTGCCAGCAGCTTAGCCATACCACCCTACGAGCAGTACTTC. It codes for CASSLAIPPYEQYF.

This clonotype was observed a single time. The V gene is TRBV12-3 or TRBV12-4, the J gene TRBJ2-3; 8 bases fit TRBD2. This CDR3 has 15 residues. The junction had 10 bases not matched to a gene; V was cut back by 7 bases and J by 4 bases. The CDR3 here is CASTKREFSSDTQYF. Here the CDR3 DNA reads TGTGCCAGCACCAAGCGGGAGTTCAGTTCAGATACGCAGTATTTT.

The genes are TRBV27 and TRBJ2-5; 8 bases agree with TRBD1. This CDR3 region has 14 residues. CDR1 and CDR2 (germline): MNHEY, SMNVEV (reference sequence). The V segment lost 6 bases and the J segment 5 bases; nucleotides outside the gene matches: 8. The CDR3, as DNA: TGTGCCAGCAGAGCAGGGGGCCTTTGGGAGACCCAGTACTTC. It specifies CASRAGGLWETQYF.

The chain recombines TRBV14 with TRBJ2-5; D may match TRBD1 or TRBD2 (6 bases each). Germline loops: CDR1 SGHDN, CDR2 FVKESK. V was trimmed by 0 bases and J by 11 bases, leaving 22 bases between them. This CDR3 spans 16 amino acids. Here the CDR3 reads CASSQELPRGTTPQYF. The CDR3 bases are TGTGCCAGCAGCCAAGAGTTACCCCGGGGGACAACCCCGCAGTACTTC. Full variable domain (remainder filled in from reference TRBV14 and TRBJ2-5): EAGVTQFPSHSVIEKGQTVTLRCDPISGHDNLYWYRRVMGKEIKFLLHFVKESKQDESGMPNNRFLAERTGGTYSTLKVQPAELEDSGVYFCASSQELPRGTTPQYFGPGTRLLVL.

The V call is TRBV25-1, the J call TRBJ1-6; 10 positions agree with TRBD1. The ends lost 8 bases at V and 7 bases at J; junction bases unmatched: 11. The CDR3 extends over 16 amino acids. From germline, CDR1 is MGHDK and CDR2 SYGVNS. This chain's CDR3 is CASHPGTGDKNSPLHF. The CDR3 bases are TGTGCCAGCCACCCTGGGACAGGGGACAAAAATTCACCCCTCCACTTT.

This chain uses TRBV27 with TRBJ2-1; D is unclear. Germline V lookup: CDR1 MNHEY, CDR2 SMNVEV (reference sequence). V was shortened by 4 bases and J by 14 bases, with 21 bases between the two germline ends. The length of the CDR3 is 14 residues. DNA of the CDR3: TGTGCCAGCAGTTCCGTTTCCGACATCGGGCCGAAGTTCTTC. Its protein is CASSSVSDIGPKFF.

In this sample, this clonotype turned up a few times. The chain joins TRBV7-2 to TRBJ2-3; D unclear. V was clipped by 11 bases and J by 0 bases, with 21 bases between them. Germline CDR1 SGHTA, CDR2 FQGNSA. The CDR3 contains 16 residues. CDR3 DNA sequence: TGTGCCGGCCGTATGGGCTCGGGTACTAGCACAGATACGCAGTATTTT. It yields the protein CAGRMGSGTSTDTQYF.

This clonotype was observed a few times. This chain joins TRBV20-1 and TRBJ1-2, with D possibly TRBD1 on 6 matching bases. The CDR3 extends over 14 amino acids. V lost 6 bases, J lost 2 bases, and 16 bases lay in between. CDR1 DFQATT and CDR2 SNEGSKA come from the germline V gene (reference sequence). The CDR3 is CSARSTGKNYGYTF. The CDR3 coding sequence is TGCAGTGCCCGATCGACAGGCAAAAACTATGGCTACACCTTC.

The CDR3 reads CSASPLGLTDTQYF. The CDR3 DNA reads TGCAGTGCTAGTCCCCTCGGACTTACAGATACGCAGTATTTT. This sequence joins TRBV20-1 and TRBJ2-3, with D possibly TRBD2 on 5 matching bases. Germline assignment: CDR1 DFQATT and CDR2 SNEGSKA (reference sequence). The CDR3 has 14 residues. The V end lost 3 bases, the J end lost 3 bases, and 13 bases lay between the germline ends.

This chain connects TRBV15 to TRBJ1-1; D ambiguous. Germline CDR1 is LNHNV and CDR2 is YYDKDF (reference sequence). The CDR3 is 15 amino acids. The V gene lost 2 bases and the J gene lost 2 bases, with 12 bases spanning the gap. The CDR3 sequence is CATSRSYGENTEAFF. CDR3 in DNA: TGTGCCACCAGCAGATCTTATGGGGAAAACACTGAAGCTTTCTTT.

This chain connects TRBV9 to TRBJ2-6; 11 bases line up with TRBD1. The CDR3 is made up of 19 amino acids. Germline CDR1 reads SGDLS; CDR2 reads YYNGEE. The ends lost 0 bases at V and 5 bases at J; junction bases unmatched: 10. CDR3 amino acids: CASSVGGTGGGSWANVLTF. The CDR3 region has the DNA TGTGCCAGCAGCGTAGGCGGGACAGGGGGTGGCAGCTGGGCCAACGTCCTGACTTTC.

The chain combines TRBV29-1 with TRBJ2-2, with 7 positions matching TRBD1. This CDR3 comprises 16 residues. V lost 1 base, J lost 1 base, and 6 bases stayed unmatched. Germline CDR1 and CDR2: SQVTM and ANQGSEA. In DNA form, the CDR3 reads TGCAGCGTTGAAGTGTTCTGGACAGGGAACACCGGGGAGCTGTTTTTT. Translation: CSVEVFWTGNTGELFF.

Worth noting for this clonotype: Its ends do not fully match the called genes, so a read error is possible. V is TRBV15 and J is TRBJ1-4; D is perhaps TRBD1 (6 bases). The CDR3 has 15 amino acids. The germline V gene encodes CDR1 LNHNV and CDR2 YYDKDF (reference sequence). CDR3 sequence reads: CATSRTTGDGEKPFF. The CDR3 DNA is TGTGCCACCAGCAGGACGACAGGTGATGGTGAAAAACCGTTTTTT. Full variable domain (outside the CDR3, taken from reference TRBV15 and TRBJ1-4): DAMVIQNPRYQVTQFGKPVTLSCSQTLNHNVMYWYQQKSSQAPKLLFHYYDKDFNNEADTPDNFQSRRPNTSFCFLDIRSPGLGDTAMYLCATSRTTGDGEKPFFGSGTQLSVL.

The chain employs TRBV3-1 and TRBJ2-3; 7 nucleotides line up with TRBD2. The CDR3 length is 16 residues. Germline V gene data show CDR1 as LGHDT and CDR2 as YNNKEL (reference sequence). V was pared by 5 bases and J by 9 bases, with 17 bases of the junction left unmatched. The CDR3 spells CASSFLSGTPGETQYF. The CDR3 DNA reads TGTGCCAGCAGCTTCTTAAGCGGGACCCCTGGAGAGACGCAGTATTTT.

This clonotype was detected a few times. The chain uses TRBV28 and TRBJ2-3; 8 nucleotides align to TRBD1. Germline-derived CDR1 and CDR2 are MDHEN and SYDVKM. V trimming: 2 bases; J trimming: 3 bases; junction bases outside the gene matches: 7. This CDR3 region has 16 residues. The CDR3 loop is CASSLPIQGETDTQYF. Here the CDR3 DNA reads TGTGCCAGCAGTTTACCTATACAGGGGGAAACAGATACGCAGTATTTT. The full variable domain, rest sourced from reference TRBV28 and TRBJ2-3, is DVKVTQSSRYLVKRTGEKVFLECVQDMDHENMFWYRQDPGLGLRLIYFSYDVKMKEKGDIPEGYSVSREKKERFSLILESASTNQTSMYLCASSLPIQGETDTQYFGPGTRLTVL.

This chain links TRBV28 with TRBJ2-5; no definite D call. The tail of the sequence fits TRBJ2-4 better, so the J call may be wrong. Germline-derived CDR1 and CDR2 are MDHEN and SYDVKM. CDR3 length: 13 amino acids. This chain's CDR3 is CASSLLVKNIQYF. The DNA of the CDR3 is TGTGCCAGCAGTTTATTGGTGAAAAACATTCAGTACTTC.

This chain links TRBV3-1 with TRBJ2-5, with D unclear. Trimming cost V 1 base and J 11 bases, with 20 bases left between them. The CDR3 extends over 15 amino acids. The germline V gene encodes CDR1 LGHDT and CDR2 YNNKEL (reference sequence). CDR3 sequence reads: CASSQGGSGYNEQYF. The CDR3 DNA follows: TGTGCCAGCAGCCAAGGCGGAAGTGGATACAATGAGCAGTACTTC.

The CDR3 bases are TGTGCCAGCAGCAAGGGAGGCCCAGATACGCAGTATTTT. Its protein product is CASSKGGPDTQYF. This sequence joins TRBV7-2 and TRBJ2-3; possible D gene TRBD2, 6 bases. Germline assignment: CDR1 SGHTA and CDR2 FQGNSA. This CDR3 is built from 13 residues. The V gene lost 5 bases and the J gene lost 4 bases, with 10 bases spanning the gap.

V gene TRBV15 combines with J gene TRBJ2-5; tentatively, D is TRBD1 (5 bases). This CDR3 is 17 amino acids long. The germline gives CDR1 LNHNV, CDR2 YYDKDF (reference sequence). Trimming removed 3 bases from V and 1 base from J, with 18 bases in between. CDR3 bases: TGTGCCACCAGCAGGAAAAGAGTCAGGGTGGGCCAAGAGACCCAGTACTTC. Its protein is CATSRKRVRVGQETQYF.

V and J are TRBV5-5 and TRBJ2-3, with a weak D call TRBD1 (6 bases). Between the trimmed V and J ends, which lost 3 bases and 4 bases, there was a span of 15 bases. The germline V gene has CDR1 SGHKS and CDR2 YYEKEE (reference sequence). The length of the CDR3 is 15 residues. This chain's CDR3 is CASSYLWGRPDTQYF. Written as DNA, the CDR3 is TGTGCCAGCAGCTACCTCTGGGGGCGACCAGATACGCAGTATTTT.

This chain uses TRBV30 with TRBJ2-7; D is uncertain. Near its end, the DNA agrees better with TRBJ2-5, so the J call may be wrong. The CDR3 runs 13 residues. The V gene's germline CDR1 is GTSNPN and CDR2 SVGIG (reference sequence). The CDR3 sequence: CAWSTFSGETQYF. Here the CDR3 DNA reads TGTGCCTGGAGTACATTTAGTGGAGAGACCCAGTACTTC.